These 25 T cell receptor beta chains were all obtained from the same sample, sequenced in a study of cytomegalovirus exposure and HLA in healthy donors. The PCR contained 60 Vbeta and 13 Jbeta primers. Using immunoSEQ multiplex PCR, the repertoire was profiled, and TCRdb retains in-frame clones only, with some absent. This repertoire comprises roughly 30,000 clones; its ten largest clones make up 3% to 3.5%. The material sequenced was PBMCs. The receptors derive from a woman in her forties in good health and CMV-seropositive.

V gene TRBV5-5 combines with J gene TRBJ2-1, with D possibly being TRBD1 (6 bases). The germline V gene encodes CDR1 SGHKS and CDR2 YYEKEE (reference sequence). The V end lost 0 bases, the J end lost 6 bases, and 10 bases lay between the germline ends. The CDR3 sequence is 14 residues long. The CDR3: CASSLAAGANEQFF. The CDR3 DNA is TGTGCCAGCAGCTTGGCTGCAGGGGCCAATGAGCAGTTCTTC.

The chain combines TRBV5-1 with TRBJ1-2, with D uncertain. From germline, CDR1 is SGHRS and CDR2 YFSETQ. The V and J ends lost 0 bases and 8 bases respectively, with 11 bases between them. The CDR3 runs 13 residues. The CDR3 DNA follows: TGCGCCAGCAGCTTGGGCCCCCAGTGGGGCTACACCTTC. Its protein is CASSLGPQWGYTF.

The gene calls are TRBV30 and TRBJ1-2; perhaps TRBD1 as D (6 bases). CDR1 and CDR2 (germline): GTSNPN, SVGIG (reference sequence). The V end was cut by 0 bases, the J end by 8 bases, with 16 bases between. The CDR3 covers 14 residues. The chain's CDR3 is CAWSVQGPQGGYTF. CDR3 DNA: TGTGCCTGGAGTGTACAAGGGCCCCAGGGGGGCTACACCTTC.

The V call is TRBV6-6, the J call TRBJ1-2, with 9 bases identical to TRBD1. The CDR3 runs to 14 residues. J lost 2 bases, V lost 6 bases, and 4 bases had no gene match. Germline CDR1 MNHNY, CDR2 SVGAGI (reference sequence). The CDR3 bases are TGTGCCAGCAGCATGGGACAGGGCAACTATGGCTACACCTTC. This sequence encodes CASSMGQGNYGYTF.

The rearrangement links TRBV2 to TRBJ2-7, with 9 bases aligning to TRBD2. The V gene end was trimmed by 2 bases and the J gene end by 1 base; junction bases not matched to a gene: 9. In germline, CDR1 is SNHLY, CDR2 FYNNEI. CDR3 size: 17 residues. CDR3 bases: TGTGCCAGCAGTGAAACCTCGACTAGCGGACTATCCTACGAGCAGTACTTC. Translating it yields CASSETSTSGLSYEQYF. The whole variable domain, remainder taken from reference TRBV2 and TRBJ2-7, is EPEVTQTPSHQVTQMGQEVILRCVPISNHLYFYWYRQILGQKVEFLVSFYNNEISEKSEIFDDQFSVERPDGSNFTLKIRSTKLEDSAMYFCASSETSTSGLSYEQYFGPGTRLTVT.

This chain uses TRBV6-5 with TRBJ2-7, with TRBD1 identical over 7 bases. Germline V gene sequence: CDR1 MNHEY, CDR2 SVGAGI. V shed 5 bases, J shed 0 bases, and the junction held 7 bases outside the gene matches. The CDR3 totals 15 residues. CDR3: CASSQDRSPSYEQYF. CDR3 bases: TGTGCCAGCAGTCAGGACAGGTCCCCCTCCTACGAGCAGTACTTC.

The chain joins TRBV29-1 to TRBJ2-1; 13 positions agree with TRBD2. J gave up 9 bases and V 4 bases, and 12 bases lay outside the gene matches. This CDR3 comprises 16 residues. Looked up from germline, CDR1 is SQVTM and CDR2 is ANQGSEA. As DNA, the CDR3 is TGCAGCGTTGTCGATGGACTAGCGGGAGTTAGGGTTGAGCAGTTCTTC. Translating it yields CSVVDGLAGVRVEQFF.

This chain's CDR3 is CASSLLQGAYEQYF. The CDR3 bases are TGCGCCAGCAGCTTGTTACAGGGGGCCTACGAGCAGTACTTC. This chain links TRBV5-1 with TRBJ2-7, with TRBD1 identical over 8 bases. V dropped 1 base and J dropped 2; count of bases not matched to a gene: 2. Germline V gene lookup returns CDR1 SGHRS and CDR2 YFSETQ. CDR3 length equals 14 residues.

J is TRBJ2-1 and V is TRBV9; TRBD2 agrees at 13 bases. Losses at the gene ends were 0 bases for V and 10 bases for J; bases not matched to a gene: 10. Germline V CDR1 and CDR2: SGDLS, YYNGEE. CDR3 size: 17 residues. The CDR3 here is CASSVGTTSGRAGEQFF. DNA of the CDR3: TGTGCCAGCAGCGTAGGAACCACTAGCGGGAGGGCCGGGGAGCAGTTCTTC.

This rearrangement joins TRBV5-6 to TRBJ1-1, with 7 bases lining up with TRBD1. Trimming at V came to 1 base and at J to 3 bases, leaving 3 bases not matched to a gene. The germline gives CDR1 SGHDT, CDR2 YYEEEE. The CDR3 contains 14 residues. The CDR3 sequence is CASSLWDRDTEAFF. In nucleotides, the CDR3 is TGTGCCAGCAGCTTGTGGGACAGAGACACTGAAGCTTTCTTT.

The V and J genes are TRBV27 and TRBJ2-7; D is perhaps TRBD2 (5 bases). Germline loops: CDR1 MNHEY, CDR2 SMNVEV (reference sequence). With 4 bases removed from V and 3 bases from J, the gap between germline ends came to 10 bases. The length of the CDR3 is 13 residues. The CDR3 nucleotides read TGTGCCAGCAGTTCTCGGCGGGTCTACGAGCAGTACTTC. This translates into CASSSRRVYEQYF.

This rearrangement joins TRBV30 to TRBJ1-4; tentative D call: TRBD1 (5 bases). The germline V and J ends were trimmed by 0 bases and 7 bases, with 6 bases remaining between them. Germline V gives CDR1 GTSNPN, CDR2 SVGIG (reference sequence). This CDR3 spans 12 amino acids. The chain's CDR3 is CAWSVGGEKLFF. Written as DNA, the CDR3 is TGTGCCTGGAGTGTGGGGGGTGAAAAACTGTTTTTT.

V gene TRBV28 combines with J gene TRBJ2-1; 7 positions match TRBD2. The V gene end was trimmed by 5 bases and the J gene end by 6 bases; junction bases not matched to a gene: 7. Germline CDR1 MDHEN, CDR2 SYDVKM. CDR3 length: 14 amino acids. CDR3 DNA sequence: TGTGCCAGCAGTCTCGAGTTAGCGGGCAATGAGCAGTTCTTC. Protein: CASSLELAGNEQFF. Based on the CDR3 plus reference TRBV28 and TRBJ2-1, the full variable domain is DVKVTQSSRYLVKRTGEKVFLECVQDMDHENMFWYRQDPGLGLRLIYFSYDVKMKEKGDIPEGYSVSREKKERFSLILESASTNQTSMYLCASSLELAGNEQFFGPGTRLTVL.

This chain joins TRBV7-2 and TRBJ2-7; 12 bases are a match to TRBD1. Germline CDR1 is SGHTA and CDR2 is FQGNSA. This CDR3 is 17 amino acids long. The junction had 11 bases not matched to a gene; V was cut back by 2 bases and J by 6 bases. CDR3 DNA: TGTGCCAGCAGCTTAAGGTCTCAGGGACAGGGGGCGTCCGAGCAGTACTTC. Its translation is CASSLRSQGQGASEQYF.

The chain links TRBV6-5 to TRBJ1-2; 9 bases line up with TRBD1. Germline V gives CDR1 MNHEY, CDR2 SVGAGI. J was trimmed by 8 bases and V by 2 bases; bases with no gene match: 3. The CDR3 is 13 amino acids. The CDR3 DNA reads TGTGCCAGCAGTTACGGACAGGGGATGGGCTACACCTTC. Its protein product is CASSYGQGMGYTF.

The chain joins TRBV6-5 to TRBJ2-7; TRBD2 matches at 7 bases. The CDR3 consists of 14 residues. Germline-derived CDR1 and CDR2 are MNHEY and SVGAGI. J lost 6 bases, V lost 6 bases, and 11 bases had no gene match. Here the CDR3 reads CASSRISAGAEQYF. The DNA of the CDR3 is TGTGCCAGCAGCAGAATTTCGGCGGGAGCCGAGCAGTACTTC.

CDR3 bases: TGCGCCAGCAGCCAAGATACGCCAGGGGAGTCCACAGATACGCAGTATTTT. Residues: CASSQDTPGESTDTQYF. The J gene is TRBJ2-3, the V gene TRBV4-3, with D possibly matching TRBD1 (6 bases). Germline CDR1 reads LGHNA; CDR2 reads YSLEER. CDR3 length: 17 amino acids. V gave up 0 bases and J gave up 2 bases, with 15 bases separating them.

The chain combines TRBV9 with TRBJ2-1; the match to TRBD2 covers 8 bases. V was clipped by 0 bases and J by 1 base; unmatched bases: 6. The CDR3 is 17 amino acids. The germline gives CDR1 SGDLS, CDR2 YYNGEE. CDR3 protein: CASSVAQTSASYNEQFF. The CDR3 DNA sequence: TGTGCCAGCAGCGTAGCTCAGACTAGCGCGTCCTACAATGAGCAGTTCTTC.

This chain joins TRBV4-1 and TRBJ1-2; the match to TRBD1 covers 7 bases. CDR1 is MGHRA, CDR2 YSYEKL, per germline. This CDR3 is 15 amino acids long. V was pared by 1 base and J by 2 bases, with 4 bases of the junction left unmatched. CDR3 DNA: TGCGCCAGCAGCCAAGGACAGGGTGAAAACTATGGCTACACCTTC. It specifies CASSQGQGENYGYTF.

The V and J genes are TRBV5-4 and TRBJ2-5; TRBD2 aligns across 10 bases. The CDR3 runs to 18 residues. The germline gives CDR1 SGHNT, CDR2 YYREEE (reference sequence). After removal of 2 bases from V and 3 bases from J, the junction contained 13 bases not matched to a gene. The CDR3 spells CASSFNRASGRGKETQYF. The CDR3, as DNA: TGTGCCAGCAGCTTCAACCGGGCTAGCGGGAGAGGAAAAGAGACCCAGTACTTC.

The CDR3 loop is CAWSVTGGKTQYF. DNA for the CDR3: TGTGCCTGGAGTGTAACGGGAGGCAAGACCCAGTACTTC. The chain uses TRBV30 and TRBJ2-5; 7 nucleotides align to TRBD2. The CDR3 is made up of 13 amino acids. From germline, CDR1 is GTSNPN and CDR2 SVGIG (reference sequence). V gave up 0 bases and J gave up 6 bases; unmatched junction bases: 4.

The CDR3 DNA follows: TGTGCCAGCAGTGCCCAGGGCAGCTCCTACGAGCAGTACTTC. Protein: CASSAQGSSYEQYF. The chain recombines TRBV2 with TRBJ2-7; a possible D gene is TRBD1 (5 bases). The germline CDR1 and CDR2 sequences are SNHLY and FYNNEI. The CDR3 sequence is 14 residues long. V shed 4 bases and J shed 0 bases, with 10 bases lying between them. Full variable domain (rest looked up from reference TRBV2 and TRBJ2-7): EPEVTQTPSHQVTQMGQEVILRCVPISNHLYFYWYRQILGQKVEFLVSFYNNEISEKSEIFDDQFSVERPDGSNFTLKIRSTKLEDSAMYFCASSAQGSSYEQYFGPGTRLTVT.

The V call is TRBV30, the J call TRBJ1-3, with a possible D match to TRBD1 (5 bases). Germline CDR1 GTSNPN, CDR2 SVGIG (reference sequence). Trimming removed 4 bases at V and 1 base at J, with 11 bases between. The CDR3 is made up of 14 amino acids. The CDR3 here is CAWTQGYSGNTIYF. CDR3 sequence (DNA): TGTGCCTGGACCCAGGGCTATTCTGGAAACACCATATATTTT.

The rearrangement joins TRBV19 to TRBJ2-7; D is possibly TRBD2 (5 bases). The V gene lost 5 bases and the J gene lost 4 bases, with 12 bases spanning the gap. Germline loops: CDR1 LNHDA, CDR2 SQIVND (reference sequence). This CDR3 has 13 residues. This CDR3 reads CASSPIGIYEQYF. The CDR3 region has the DNA TGTGCCAGTAGTCCTATCGGGATTTACGAGCAGTACTTC.

V gene TRBV5-4 combines with J gene TRBJ2-5, with 10 bases lining up with TRBD2. The V gene's germline CDR1 is SGHNT and CDR2 YYREEE (reference sequence). With V trimmed by 5 bases and J by 2 bases, 6 bases remained unmatched. The CDR3 has 15 amino acids. The CDR3 region is CASRRAGGPQETQYF. CDR3 nucleotide sequence: TGTGCCAGCAGGCGAGCGGGAGGGCCGCAAGAGACCCAGTACTTC.